What follows is one T cell receptor beta chain and its context. No antigen is known for it. The data stem from a study of Graves' ophthalmopathy and Graves' hyperthyroidism. Study information: Researchers classed hyperthyroidism as stable given no ophthalmopathy within 18 months of follow-up.

The germline CDR1 and CDR2 sequences are LGHDT and YNNKEL (reference sequence). The CDR3 consists of 14 residues. Trimming left V 1 base short and J 4 bases short, with 10 bases between. CDR3 regions of TCR beta were amplified from RNA transcripts. RT-PCR in the first round used HTBI primers; a second-round multiplex PCR followed. Each CDR3 protein gets one entry after TCRdb re-called the multiplex PCR reads with MiXCR. The sample gives about 550,000 distinct CDR3 sequences, roughly 40% of which show up once; about 4.2% is in the top ten. No donor had other autoimmune disease, uncontrolled infection, pregnancy or lactation. Clinicians made diagnoses from clinical symptoms, serum thyroxine, TRAb, thyroid ultrasound and orbital computed tomography. Whole-study findings and limits: Blood repertoires reportedly contained most expanded thyroid clonotypes above 0.001 frequency.

The sequence derives from an adult man with Graves' hyperthyroidism. The J gene is TRBJ1-2, the V gene TRBV3-1, with no clear D. Sequencing was carried out using peripheral blood or thyroid tissue (not recorded which). The CDR3 is CASSQGGDSYGYTF. CDR3 in DNA: TGTGCCAGCAGCCAAGGGGGAGATAGCTATGGCTACACCTTC.